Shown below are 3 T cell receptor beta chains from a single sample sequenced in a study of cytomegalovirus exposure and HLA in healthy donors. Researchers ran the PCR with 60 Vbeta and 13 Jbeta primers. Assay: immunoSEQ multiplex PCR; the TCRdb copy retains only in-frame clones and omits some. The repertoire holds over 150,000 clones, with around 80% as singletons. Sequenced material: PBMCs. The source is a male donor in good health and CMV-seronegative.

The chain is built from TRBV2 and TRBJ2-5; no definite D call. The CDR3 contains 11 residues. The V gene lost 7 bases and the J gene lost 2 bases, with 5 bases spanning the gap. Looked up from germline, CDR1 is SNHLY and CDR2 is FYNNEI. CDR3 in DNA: TGTGCCAGCACAGAACAAGAGACCCAGTACTTC. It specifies CASTEQETQYF.

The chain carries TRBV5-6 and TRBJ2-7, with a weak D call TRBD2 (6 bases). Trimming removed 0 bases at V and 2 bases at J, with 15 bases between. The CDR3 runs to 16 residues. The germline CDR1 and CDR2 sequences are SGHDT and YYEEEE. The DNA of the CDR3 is TGTGCCAGCAGCTTGGTCGGGGGTTGGGAAACCTACGAGCAGTACTTC. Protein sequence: CASSLVGGWETYEQYF.

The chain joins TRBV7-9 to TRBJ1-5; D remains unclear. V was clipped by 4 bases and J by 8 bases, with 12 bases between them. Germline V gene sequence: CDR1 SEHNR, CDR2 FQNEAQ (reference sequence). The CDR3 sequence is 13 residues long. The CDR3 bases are TGTGCCAGCAGCTCGGGATCCGATAAGCCCCAGCATTTT. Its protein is CASSSGSDKPQHF.